This T cell receptor beta chain comes out of a study of shared clonotypes between healthy human individuals. Study-wide results and limits: Sampling was confined to blood; repertoires within tissues likely differ. The small donor group covered limited genetic and exposure diversity. Generation probabilities were higher for clonotypes shared across all four sorted-subset donors than for unshared ones.

The germline V gene encodes CDR1 SQVTM and CDR2 ANQGSEA. V gave up 2 bases and J gave up 5 bases, with 12 bases separating them. The CDR3 sequence is 13 residues long. This clone was seen a single time. The antigen is not known. Data came from immunoSEQ multiplex PCR; TCRdb stores just in-frame clones and leaves some out. This sample has 170,000 or so clones, with 60% to 75% found just once. The sample consisted of memory CD4+ T cells sorted from blood. The sample's subset: CD45RA-negative fraction. The chain couples TRBV29-1 to TRBJ2-5; D gene uncertain. The sequence came from a man aged 30 to 39 in good health. The CDR3 DNA is TGCAGCGTTGAACTACTTGTCGGGGAGACCCAGTACTTC. This gives the protein CSVELLVGETQYF.